These T cell receptor beta chains were read from a single sample in a study of cytomegalovirus exposure and HLA in healthy donors. Method: immunoSEQ multiplex PCR; TCRdb's copy keeps in-frame clones and lacks some. In the table there are about 150,000 clones, approximately 86% of which are singletons. The sequencing sample was made of PBMCs. Every receptor here comes from a woman younger than 35 in good health and CMV-seronegative. Each CDR3 is given with its conserved first and last residue. A D gene is named only where the DNA matches it firmly. Expanded clones are given a class, and other clones once, few, many or no size at all.

D,J,V,size,CDR3,DNA
TRBD1,TRBJ1-1,TRBV19,.,CASSVLDRQGIEAFF,TGTGCCAGTAGTGTGTTGGATCGACAGGGGATTGAAGCTTTCTTT
TRBD1,TRBJ2-7,TRBV20-1,.,CSATQGYEQYF,TGCAGTGCTACACAGGGGTACGAGCAGTACTTC
.,TRBJ1-4,TRBV27,.,CASSLYQGFNEKLFF,TGTGCCAGCAGTTTATACCAGGGCTTTAATGAAAAACTGTTTTTT
.,TRBJ1-4,TRBV2,.,CASSDRSTNEKLFF,TGTGCCAGCAGTGACAGGTCAACTAATGAAAAACTGTTTTTT
.,TRBJ1-5,TRBV2,.,CASTLRLTRNQPQHF,TGTGCCAGCACCCTCAGACTCACTCGGAATCAGCCCCAGCATTTT
TRBD2,TRBJ2-5,TRBV2,.,CASMLGLAGLETQYF,TGTGCCAGCATGCTGGGACTAGCGGGATTAGAGACCCAGTACTTC
TRBD1,TRBJ1-2,TRBV19,.,CASTPTGYYGYTF,TGTGCCAGTACACCGACAGGGTACTATGGCTACACCTTC
.,TRBJ2-7,TRBV7-8,.,CASSLPGDYEQYF,TGTGCCAGCAGCTTACCGGGAGACTACGAGCAGTACTTC
.,TRBJ2-7,TRBV28,.,CASSFSGRPEQYF,TGTGCCAGCAGCTTCTCGGGGAGGCCTGAGCAGTACTTC
TRBD1,TRBJ1-5,TRBV28,once,CASSRGQVWNQPQHF,TGTGCCAGCAGCCGCGGACAGGTTTGGAATCAGCCCCAGCATTTT
.,TRBJ2-3,TRBV5-1,.,CASSLSQGSDTQYF,TGCGCCAGCAGCTTGAGCCAGGGATCAGATACGCAGTATTTT
.,TRBJ2-7,TRBV15,.,CATAIGSSAYEQYF,TGTGCCACCGCAATAGGGAGTTCTGCGTACGAGCAGTACTTC
.,TRBJ2-1,TRBV6-4,.,CASSDDSLTYNEQFF,TGTGCCAGCAGTGACGACTCCCTTACCTACAATGAGCAGTTCTTC
.,TRBJ2-7,TRBV9,.,CASSVVRGYEQYF,TGTGCCAGCAGCGTAGTAAGGGGTTACGAGCAGTACTTC
TRBD1,TRBJ1-4,TRBV27,few,CASSQTGYEKLFF,TGTGCCAGCAGTCAGACAGGGTATGAAAAACTGTTTTTT
.,TRBJ1-1,TRBV28,few,CASTTLGTEAFF,TGTGCCAGCACCACCCTCGGGACTGAAGCTTTCTTT
TRBD2,TRBJ2-1,TRBV6-1,.,CASSETGTSGSNEQFF,TGTGCCAGCAGTGAGACCGGGACTAGCGGGAGCAATGAGCAGTTCTTC
TRBD2,TRBJ2-1,TRBV6-5,.,CASSPGLYYNEQFF,TGTGCCAGCAGTCCGGGACTATACTACAATGAGCAGTTCTTC
TRBD1,TRBJ2-3,TRBV14,once,CASSQDQDRGTDTQYF,TGTGCCAGCAGCCAGGACCAGGACAGGGGAACAGATACGCAGTATTTT
.,TRBJ2-2,TRBV19,.,CASSPLGGELFF,TGTGCCAGTAGTCCTCTCGGCGGGGAGCTGTTTTTT
TRBD2,TRBJ2-3,TRBV7-8,.,CASSLGTSGFTDTQYF,TGTGCCAGCAGCTTAGGGACTAGCGGGTTCACAGATACGCAGTATTTT
TRBD1,TRBJ1-3,TRBV6-1,.,CASSEPGQGAGNTIYF,TGTGCCAGCAGTGAACCAGGACAGGGGGCAGGAAACACCATATATTTT
.,TRBJ1-5,TRBV6-1,.,CASSEVGTTYQPQHF,TGTGCCAGCAGTGAAGTTGGGACAACCTATCAGCCCCAGCATTTT
.,TRBJ2-7,TRBV7-9,.,CASSKAGTGEQYF,TGTGCCAGCAGCAAAGCGGGTACGGGCGAGCAGTACTTC
TRBD1,TRBJ2-7,TRBV5-4,.,CASRGGQGSYEQYF,TGTGCCAGTCGCGGGGGACAGGGAAGCTACGAGCAGTACTTC
TRBD2,TRBJ2-1,TRBV5-1,.,CASSLDGLAGRSSYNEQFF,TGCGCCAGCAGCCTGGATGGACTAGCGGGAAGAAGCTCCTACAATGAGCAGTTCTTC
TRBD1,TRBJ1-3,TRBV7-2,.,CASSLQGAGNTIYF,TGTGCCAGCAGCCTACAGGGGGCTGGAAACACCATATATTTT
TRBD1,TRBJ2-6,TRBV13,few,CASSSSTGVSGANVLTF,TGTGCCAGCAGCTCATCTACAGGGGTCTCTGGGGCCAACGTCCTGACTTTC
TRBD2,TRBJ2-1,TRBV5-1,.,CASSLFSGGSYNEQFF,TGCGCCAGCAGCCTCTTTAGCGGGGGCTCCTACAATGAGCAGTTCTTC